Sequencing of this TCR beta chain was carried out in a study of blood T cell repertoires in COVID-19. Assay used: immunoSEQ multiplex PCR; TCRdb lists only in-frame clones, some missing. Altogether about 50,000 clones are present, about 85% being singletons, with the ten largest covering 6.5% to 8.5%. Germline V lookup: CDR1 SGHRS, CDR2 YFSETQ. The CDR3 covers 15 residues. Trimming removed 0 bases at V and 9 bases at J, with 18 bases between. This TCR was recovered from a man in his 70s with active COVID-19. The rearrangement uses TRBV5-1 and TRBJ2-5; TRBD2 is a possible D gene (7 bases). The specimen was peripheral blood. As DNA, the CDR3 is TGCGCCAGCAGCTTGGCCGGTCGGGGGGCAGGGGCCCAGTACTTC. This gives the protein CASSLAGRGAGAQYF.